One and the same sample provided the 14 T cell receptor beta chains below, sequenced in a study of Ad26.COV2.S vaccination and SARS-CoV-2 variants. Treatment denoted: approximately 18 received Ad26.COV2.S at low or high dose, single or two shots; roughly five received placebo; per-sample allocation not given. It was on day 63 after the first vaccine or placebo injection that samples were taken. This table comes from immunoSEQ multiplex PCR, and its TCRdb copy is limited to in-frame clones, with some not included. Counted here are around 340,000 clones, 75% to 90% occurring once; the ten biggest clones make up roughly 10%. The sequenced sample was peripheral blood, obtained in a trial of Ad26.COV2.S vaccine versus placebo. Every receptor here comes from a person between 18 and 59 years old who received the Ad26.COV2.S COVID-19 vaccine or a placebo.

This clone was counted only a few times. The genes are TRBV7-2 and TRBJ2-2, with D tentatively TRBD2 (6 bases). The V gene's germline CDR1 is SGHTA and CDR2 FQGNSA. The V end was cut by 2 bases, the J end by 3 bases, with 13 bases between. This CDR3 spans 16 amino acids. CDR3 DNA sequence: TGTGCCAGCAGCTTATTGGGCGGGACCCACACCGGGGAGCTGTTTTTT. Translated, it gives CASSLLGGTHTGELFF.

CDR3 in DNA: TGCGCCAGCAGCCTCTCCCCAGCCGGCTACGAGCAGTACTTC. Amino acid sequence: CASSLSPAGYEQYF. The rearrangement links TRBV4-1 to TRBJ2-7, with no clear D. Germline CDR1 reads MGHRA; CDR2 reads YSYEKL. CDR3 size: 14 residues. V lost 4 bases, J lost 3 bases, and 13 bases lay in between.

The chain has TRBV6-2 or TRBV6-3 and TRBJ2-2; D tentatively reads TRBD1 or TRBD2 (5 bases each). Looked up from germline, CDR1 is MNHEY and CDR2 is SVGEGT. The ends were cut back, 6 bases at V and 6 bases at J, with 14 bases in the middle. The CDR3 sequence is 14 residues long. In DNA, the CDR3 is TGTGCCAGCAGATACGAGGGGCCCGCCGGGGAGCTGTTTTTT. Encoded protein: CASRYEGPAGELFF.

This rearrangement joins TRBV18 to TRBJ2-3; perhaps TRBD2 as D (5 bases). The germline CDR1 and CDR2 sequences are KGHSH and LQKENI. The CDR3 has 13 amino acids. Trimming took off 3 bases at V and 5 bases at J, with 9 bases between the two ends. This CDR3 reads CASSPVEGDTQYF. CDR3 nucleotide sequence: TGTGCCAGCTCACCCGTAGAGGGAGATACGCAGTATTTT. Complete variable domain (other parts from reference TRBV18 and TRBJ2-3): NAGVMQNPRHLVRRRGQEARLRCSPMKGHSHVYWYRQLPEEGLKFMVYLQKENIIDESGMPKERFSAEFPKEGPSILRIQQVVRGDSAAYFCASSPVEGDTQYFGPGTRLTVL.

J is TRBJ2-5 and V is TRBV11-2; D is perhaps TRBD1 (5 bases). The CDR3 sequence is 14 residues long. Germline loops: CDR1 SGHAT, CDR2 FQNNGV. V lost 1 base to trimming and J lost 2 bases, with 8 bases between them. CDR3 sequence: CASSLGGRQETQYF. CDR3 sequence (DNA): TGTGCCAGCAGCTTAGGGGGCAGGCAAGAGACCCAGTACTTC.

The chain has TRBV5-1 and TRBJ2-7; the D is unclear. Germline V lookup: CDR1 SGHRS, CDR2 YFSETQ. This CDR3 contains 11 residues. The V gene lost 5 bases and the J gene lost 5 bases, with 8 bases spanning the gap. CDR3 in amino acids: CASSGAHEQYF. CDR3 DNA: TGCGCCAGCAGTGGCGCCCACGAGCAGTACTTC.

The chain joins TRBV27 to TRBJ2-2; D possibly corresponds to TRBD1 (6 bases). Germline lookup yields CDR1 MNHEY and CDR2 SMNVEV (reference sequence). V was cut by 2 bases and J by 7 bases, with 11 bases left in between. This CDR3 comprises 14 residues. CDR3 DNA: TGTGCCAGCAGTTTAAGGACAGATGGCGGGGAGCTGTTTTTT. It is translated as CASSLRTDGGELFF.

The chain has TRBV28 and TRBJ2-1, with 7 bases fitting TRBD2. Trimming removed 5 bases from V and 5 bases from J; junction bases left unmatched: 21. CDR1 MDHEN and CDR2 SYDVKM come from the germline V gene. This CDR3 is built from 19 residues. This CDR3 is CASSLLIRLRRETDNEQFF. Written as DNA, the CDR3 is TGTGCCAGCAGTCTCCTAATCCGACTAAGGCGGGAGACCGACAATGAGCAGTTCTTC.

CDR3 region: CSVDVLAGTEQFF. In nucleotides, the CDR3 is TGCAGCGTTGACGTGCTAGCGGGAACGGAGCAGTTCTTC. J is TRBJ2-1 and V is TRBV29-1, with 9 positions matching TRBD2. The CDR3 is 13 residues long. CDR1 is SQVTM, CDR2 ANQGSEA, per germline. Trimming cost V 3 bases and J 10 bases; bases outside gene matches: 7.

The V and J genes are TRBV7-9 and TRBJ2-5, with D tentatively TRBD2 (6 bases). The CDR3 is 14 residues long. The V gene lost 5 bases and the J gene lost 5 bases, with 15 bases spanning the gap. Germline V gene lookup returns CDR1 SEHNR and CDR2 FQNEAQ (reference sequence). The CDR3 coding sequence is TGTGCCAGCAGCGCCCCGACTAGTTTTGAGACCCAGTACTTC. Translating gives CASSAPTSFETQYF. Complete variable domain (other parts from reference TRBV7-9 and TRBJ2-5): DTGVSQNPRHKITKRGQNVTFRCDPISEHNRLYWYRQTLGQGPEFLTYFQNEAQLEKSRLLSDRFSAERPKGSFSTLEIQRTEQGDSAMYLCASSAPTSFETQYFGPGTRLLVL.

This clone was detected once. The chain links TRBV7-3 to TRBJ1-4; maybe TRBD1 (5 bases). V was pared by 2 bases and J by 4 bases, with 11 bases between. The germline V gene has CDR1 SGHTA and CDR2 FQGTGA. The CDR3 is made up of 15 amino acids. As DNA, the CDR3 is TGTGCCAGCAGCTTAGTCGGGACGTTTAATGAAAAACTGTTTTTT. This gives the protein CASSLVGTFNEKLFF.

The chain links TRBV7-2 to TRBJ2-5; D gene uncertain. The CDR3 loop spans 14 amino acids. V shed 1 base and J shed 5 bases, with 11 bases lying between them. Germline lookup yields CDR1 SGHTA and CDR2 FQGNSA. CDR3 sequence reads: CASSLGRTRETQYF. CDR3 nucleotides: TGTGCCAGCAGCTTAGGTCGAACTCGGGAGACCCAGTACTTC.

CDR3 coding DNA: TGTGCCAGCAGCCAAGCCGGGACTCTCCAAGAGACCCAGTACTTC. Its translation is CASSQAGTLQETQYF. The chain carries TRBV3-1 (or the pseudogene TRBV3-2) and TRBJ2-5, with D possibly being TRBD2 (6 bases). Germline values: CDR1 LGHDT, CDR2 YNNKEL (reference sequence). Deletions cut 1 base from V and 1 base from J, with 10 bases between. This CDR3 region has 15 residues.

The V and J genes are TRBV5-1 and TRBJ1-4; D might be TRBD1 (6 bases). The CDR3 covers 15 residues. Trimming cost V 3 bases and J 4 bases, with 13 bases left between them. CDR1 and CDR2 (germline): SGHRS, YFSETQ. The CDR3 region is CASSSGAGGNEKLFF. For the CDR3, the DNA is TGCGCCAGCAGCTCGGGGGCCGGAGGTAATGAAAAACTGTTTTTT.